This TCR beta chain was identified during a study of shared clonotypes between healthy human individuals. It was across several immunoSEQ plates that each subset's genomic DNA was evenly split. Per sorted-subset replicate PCR, input was 200 to 250 ng DNA, representing roughly 28,000 T cell genomes. Profiled with immunoSEQ multiplex PCR; TCRdb holds only in-frame clones, not every one. The sample lists 1.6 million or so clones, roughly 96% seen once, with roughly 1.1% in the top ten. The J segment lost 2 bases and the V segment lost 4 bases, leaving 4 bases of the junction unmatched. Germline CDR1 and CDR2: SGHAT and FQDESV (reference sequence). The CDR3 has 14 amino acids.

The TCR was taken from a man between 25 and 39 years old in good health. Sample: naive CD4+ T cells sorted from blood. Subset defined: CD45RA+ positively selected. The chain joins TRBV11-1 to TRBJ2-7; 8 nucleotides line up with TRBD1. The CDR3 sequence is CASSYTDRAYEQYF. DNA for the CDR3: TGTGCCAGCAGCTACACGGACAGGGCCTACGAGCAGTACTTC.